Listed below are T cell receptor beta chains from one sample, sequenced in a study of post-analysis software for immune sequencing data. From the PCR reads, TCRdb called clonotypes with MiXCR, one entry per CDR3 protein. The sample shows roughly 800,000 distinct CDR3 sequences, 35% to 55% of them seen only once. The source material was blood. All receptors derive from a girl aged 10 to 17 with multiple sclerosis. CDR3s include the opening cysteine and the closing phenylalanine or tryptophan. Fields, in order: D gene, J gene, clone size, V gene, CDR3 DNA, CDR3 protein. The D gene is left open where the match is weak. Expanded clones are given a class, and other clones once, few, many or no size at all.

TRBD2 TRBJ2-3 NA TRBV7-9 TGTGCCAGCAGCCGTGGCCTAGCGGAGACGAAGGGTACGCAGTATTTT CASSRGLAETKGTQYF
NA TRBJ2-1 few TRBV15 TGTGCCACCAGCAGGGACCGGGACATTGGCTCCTACAATGAGCAGTTCTTC CATSRDRDIGSYNEQFF
NA TRBJ2-5 NA TRBV7-9 TGTGCCAGCGGAGTCTATCCGAGGATGGAGACCCAGTACTTC CASGVYPRMETQYF
NA TRBJ2-3 NA TRBV10-3 TGTGCCATCACCCAAGGGCAGGGTGGGACAGATACGCAGTATTTT CAITQGQGGTDTQYF
TRBD2 TRBJ2-1 few TRBV29-1 TGCAGCGTTGAAAAGGGCGGGAGGGCCTCTGTCGAGCAGTTCTTC CSVEKGGRASVEQFF
NA TRBJ2-1 NA TRBV11-2 TGTGCCAGCAGCTTAGGGACAGCCTTAAACTACAATGAGCAGTTCTTC CASSLGTALNYNEQFF
NA TRBJ2-7 many TRBV11-1 TGTGCCAGCAGCTTAAATGCAGCAGGGAGCTACGAGCAGTACTTC CASSLNAAGSYEQYF
NA TRBJ2-2 NA TRBV7-2 TGTGCCAGCAGCCTGGGACGGCGTCCCACCGGGGAGCTGTTTTTT CASSLGRRPTGELFF
NA TRBJ2-1 NA TRBV4-1 TGCGCCAGCAGCCAACCACCTCAGCAGTTCTTC CASSQPPQQFF
TRBD1 TRBJ1-2 NA TRBV4-3 TGCGCCAGCGGCCAGGGGGGGACGGCTAACTATGGCTACACCTTC CASGQGGTANYGYTF
NA TRBJ2-3 NA TRBV29-1 TGCAGCATGATGCCGGGCACAGATACGCAGTATTTT CSMMPGTDTQYF
TRBD1 TRBJ1-1 once TRBV7-9 TGTGCCAGCAGGCCGGGACAGGGGTACACTGAAGCTTTCTTT CASRPGQGYTEAFF
NA TRBJ2-6 few TRBV15 TGTGCCACCAGCAGAGAGGCAGGCCCCTCTGGGGCCAACGTCCTGACTTTC CATSREAGPSGANVLTF
NA TRBJ2-3 few TRBV29-1 TGCAGCGTGGACCAAAGGGATACGCAGTATTTT CSVDQRDTQYF
TRBD2 TRBJ2-7 once TRBV12-3/TRBV12-4 TGTGGCAGCAGTGCCGGGACTAGCGTCTACGAGCAGTACTTC CGSSAGTSVYEQYF
NA TRBJ2-3 NA TRBV9 TGTGCCAGCAGCCCCCCATTGGGGGATTCCGATACGCAGTATTTT CASSPPLGDSDTQYF
TRBD2 TRBJ2-1 NA TRBV7-3 TGTGCCAGCAGCTCCTCACGCGGACTAGCGGGATACAATGAGCAGTTCTTC CASSSSRGLAGYNEQFF
NA TRBJ2-3 few TRBV20-1 TGCAGTGCCAACGAACAGGTTGGCACAGATACGCAGTATTTT CSANEQVGTDTQYF
NA TRBJ2-3 NA TRBV29-1 TGCAGCGCGGAGTTCACAGATACGCAGTATTTT CSAEFTDTQYF
NA TRBJ2-5 NA TRBV20-1 TGCAGTGCTAGAGATAGGGGCTCGGAGACCCAGTACTTC CSARDRGSETQYF
TRBD1 TRBJ1-5 once TRBV20-1 TGCAGTGCTAGGACAGGGTTCAGCAATCAGCCCCAGCATTTT CSARTGFSNQPQHF
TRBD1 TRBJ1-5 NA TRBV28 TGTGCCTGCAGTCCTTGGACAGGTCAAGGGAGGCAGCCCCAGCATTTT CACSPWTGQGRQPQHF
TRBD2 TRBJ2-2 NA TRBV27 TGTGCCAGCAGTTTATGGCTAGCGGGAGGCCCCCTAGCCGGGGAGCTGTTTTTT CASSLWLAGGPLAGELFF
NA TRBJ1-2 NA TRBV28 TGTGCCAGCAGTCTTATCGGGTTCGGCTACACCTTC CASSLIGFGYTF
TRBD1 TRBJ1-1 NA TRBV11-2 TGTGCCAGCAGCTTAGGGATCTCGACAGGGGGCACTGAAGCTTTCTTT CASSLGISTGGTEAFF
NA TRBJ2-5 NA TRBV30 TGTGCCTGGAGGGGACCCACCCAAGAGACCCAGTACTTC CAWRGPTQETQYF
TRBD1 TRBJ1-2 NA TRBV29-1 TGCAGCGTTGAAGAGGGGACAGGGATCGGCTATGGCTACACCTTC CSVEEGTGIGYGYTF
NA TRBJ2-3 NA TRBV11-3 TGTGCCAGCAGGTTGGGCGCAAGCACAGATACGCAGTATTTT CASRLGASTDTQYF
TRBD1 TRBJ2-6 NA TRBV6-2/TRBV6-3 TGTGCCAGCAGCCAATTTTCGGGACAGGCCTTCTCTGGGGCCAACGTCCTGACTTTC CASSQFSGQAFSGANVLTF
NA TRBJ1-2 NA TRBV9 TGTGCCAGCAGCGTAGTCCCCTCCTCAGGCATCAACTATGGCTACACCTTC CASSVVPSSGINYGYTF
NA TRBJ2-3 NA TRBV20-1 TGCAGTGCCCCCAGCGGAACTAGCACAGATACGCAGTATTTT CSAPSGTSTDTQYF
NA TRBJ1-5 few TRBV4-1 TGCGCCAGCAGCCAAGATGGGGGGACCAATCAGCCCCAGCATTTT CASSQDGGTNQPQHF
NA TRBJ2-1 NA TRBV6-5 TGTGCCAGCAGTTACAGTTCCCTCTTCAGCTACAATGAGCAGTTCTTC CASSYSSLFSYNEQFF
NA TRBJ2-7 few TRBV5-1 TGCGCCAGCAGCTTGATACAGGGCCCCCACGAGCAGTACTTC CASSLIQGPHEQYF
TRBD2 TRBJ2-1 NA TRBV15 TGTGCCACCAGCTTAACCGGGAGGGCCTCCTACAATGAGCAGTTCTTC CATSLTGRASYNEQFF
NA TRBJ1-4 NA TRBV25-1 TGTGCCAGCAGTGAATCCCCGCTAAGGGCTTCTAATGAAAAACTGTTTTTT CASSESPLRASNEKLFF
TRBD2 TRBJ2-7 NA TRBV3-1 TGTGCCAGCAGCCGAATCTCTAGCGGGAGTTGGAACGAGCAGTACTTC CASSRISSGSWNEQYF
NA TRBJ1-1 NA TRBV30 TGTGCCTGGAGTGGGGGGACGGGGGTCACTGAAGCTTTCTTT CAWSGGTGVTEAFF
NA TRBJ2-7 NA TRBV7-9 TGTGCCAGCAGCTTAGACAGGATCTACGAGCAGTACTTC CASSLDRIYEQYF
NA TRBJ2-3 NA TRBV20-1 TGCAGTGCTAGGGGTGTTTCTGCAGATACGCAGTATTTT CSARGVSADTQYF
NA TRBJ1-2 NA TRBV29-1 TGCAGCGCAGGGGACGGCCGAAACTATGGCTACACCTTC CSAGDGRNYGYTF
NA TRBJ2-3 few TRBV15 TGTGCCACCAGCAGAGATCTCCCCCGCGGAACTAGCACAGATACGCAGTATTTT CATSRDLPRGTSTDTQYF
TRBD2 TRBJ2-1 NA TRBV10-2 TGCGCCAGCAGTGAAAGCGGGACCTTCCCCTACGATGAGCAGTTCTTC CASSESGTFPYDEQFF
NA TRBJ1-4 NA TRBV12-3/TRBV12-4 TGTGCCAGCAGTGCGGGCCTTGATGAGGAAAAACTGTTTTTT CASSAGLDEEKLFF
NA TRBJ2-3 few TRBV10-3 TGTGCCATCAGTGTAGGTCAGACAGATACGCAGTATTTT CAISVGQTDTQYF
TRBD1 TRBJ2-3 many TRBV7-3 TGTGCCAGCAGCCAACCGGGACAGGGAGGGGATACGCAGTATTTT CASSQPGQGGDTQYF